This T cell receptor (beta chain) was captured by sequencing in a study of CD8 T cells in ankylosing spondylitis. V dropped 2 bases and J dropped 4 bases, with 20 bases sitting between them. The germline V gene has CDR1 LGHNA and CDR2 YNFKEQ. The CDR3 sequence is 18 residues long. This clonotype was observed a handful of times. The antigen is unknown. Findings and limits, study-wide: According to the report, clones linked to the disease were significantly enriched in matched synovial fluid samples taken from ankylosing spondylitis patients. There were earlier reports of some motif variants in reactive arthritis synovial fluid and blood. In ankylosing spondylitis blood, a motif of eight highly homologous TCR beta variants appeared characteristic.

TCRdb reprocessed the 5' RACE reads via MiXCR and lists one record per CDR3 protein. The sample yields some 140,000 distinct CDR3 sequences, roughly 8% seen once. The TCR was taken from a male donor with ankylosing spondylitis. The chain combines TRBV4-2 with TRBJ2-2; a weak D match, TRBD1 (5 bases). The specimen was synovial fluid, either unsorted or a sorted T cell fraction (not recorded which). The CDR3 protein is CASSQRTNRMLGTGELFF. CDR3 DNA sequence: TGTGCCAGCAGCCAAAGGACAAACAGGATGCTAGGCACCGGGGAGCTGTTTTTT.